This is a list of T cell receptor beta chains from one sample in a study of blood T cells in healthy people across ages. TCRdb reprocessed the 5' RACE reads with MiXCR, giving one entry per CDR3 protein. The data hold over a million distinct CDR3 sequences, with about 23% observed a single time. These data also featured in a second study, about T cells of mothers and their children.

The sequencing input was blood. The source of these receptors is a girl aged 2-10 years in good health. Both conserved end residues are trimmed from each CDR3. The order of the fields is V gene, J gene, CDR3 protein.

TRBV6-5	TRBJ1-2	ASSPPLGSDYT
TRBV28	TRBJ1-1	ASSTGFLNTEAF
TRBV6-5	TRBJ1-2	ASSSWLFYGYT
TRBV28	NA	ASSLCLTRNEQF
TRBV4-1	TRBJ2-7	ASSYYNRAYEQY
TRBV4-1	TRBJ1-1	ASSPVAGAGNTEAF
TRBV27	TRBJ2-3	ASTMEGRNTDTQY
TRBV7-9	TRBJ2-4	ASSHSGFGNIQY
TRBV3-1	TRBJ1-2	ASSLQTGNYGYT
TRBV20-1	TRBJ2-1	SAREVPMAVRQF
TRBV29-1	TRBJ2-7	SVESRTGFNEQY
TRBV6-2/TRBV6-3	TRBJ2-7	ASSYMAGSYEQY